This T cell receptor (beta chain) comes out of a study of siplizumab effects on memory and regulatory T cells (dated by TCRdb to the late 2010s). About the investigation overall: The effect of the anti-CD2 antibody siplizumab on alloreactive T-cell subsets was examined in allogeneic mixed lymphocyte reactions constructed from human PBMCs.

The CDR3 spans 13 residues, from the cysteine through the phenylalanine. The only DNA kept is the CDR3, 39 bases in frame from the first base. V lost 7 bases and J lost 7 bases; the stretch between them is 14 bases long. For CDR1 and CDR2, the germline V gene (reference sequence) lists LNHDA and SQIVND. The paper as a whole reports these results and caveats: Roughly 75-97% of proliferating CD4+ or CD8+ clones could not be assigned a naive or memory phenotype. Compared with memory T cells, unstimulated naive T cells appeared more diverse, and naive cells seemed to make a substantial contribution to the alloresponse. Among mappable alloreactive CD4+ clones, the Treg-derived fraction averaged around 63% with siplizumab versus 25% to 30% in control reactions. Siplizumab significantly reduced the cumulative frequency of alloreactive sequences traceable to unstimulated CD4+ memory T cells. Because sequences below about 10^-5 frequency were poorly captured, only a minor fraction of alloreactive clones could be mapped to unstimulated subsets. Whether proliferating Tregs from siplizumab cultures actually had suppressive function was not functionally confirmed.

TCRbeta CDR3 sequencing was performed on sorted unstimulated T cells and on proliferating T cells recovered from mixed lymphocyte reactions. Fresh whole blood from ten to eleven HLA-typed healthy donors served as the source for isolating PBMCs. The protocol used for the library was the immunoSEQ multiplex PCR assay. Each sample had some 9.7 x 10^4 TCR templates assayed by the deep sequencing platform. Genomic DNA extracted from sorted T cells was used for TCRbeta CDR3 sequencing. In the source study's methods: The R programming language was used for clonal analysis of TCRbeta CDR3 data. Unstimulated samples were compared with post-reaction CFSE-low samples to define alloreactive CD4+ and CD8+ clones. Regulatory or non-regulatory origin was assigned to alloreactive CD4+ clones by matching of sequences to sorted unstimulated Treg and non-Treg repertoires. Not all clones reach the TCRdb copy of this immuneACCESS table, which keeps in-frame sequences only. Checked studies attribute under half of the gap to unresolved V genes and leave the rest unexplained. The V and J calls and clone size come from that table; D and trimming were worked out from the DNA. For this sample the table gives roughly 120,000 clones, of which roughly 92% were detected only once. Jointly, the top ten make up 1% to 1.5% of the sample.

On this clone itself: Its cognate antigen has yet to be identified. Base qualities are not recorded, but no much larger clone differs from it by a single base.

The chain is encoded by TRBV19 joined to TRBJ2-1; no D gene call is confident. The source of this sequence is a human donor in good health. Specimen: CD4+ T cells sorted from blood. The CDR3 is CASTDPGGNEQFF. The base sequence is TGTGCCAGTACCGATCCAGGTGGAAATGAGCAGTTCTTC.